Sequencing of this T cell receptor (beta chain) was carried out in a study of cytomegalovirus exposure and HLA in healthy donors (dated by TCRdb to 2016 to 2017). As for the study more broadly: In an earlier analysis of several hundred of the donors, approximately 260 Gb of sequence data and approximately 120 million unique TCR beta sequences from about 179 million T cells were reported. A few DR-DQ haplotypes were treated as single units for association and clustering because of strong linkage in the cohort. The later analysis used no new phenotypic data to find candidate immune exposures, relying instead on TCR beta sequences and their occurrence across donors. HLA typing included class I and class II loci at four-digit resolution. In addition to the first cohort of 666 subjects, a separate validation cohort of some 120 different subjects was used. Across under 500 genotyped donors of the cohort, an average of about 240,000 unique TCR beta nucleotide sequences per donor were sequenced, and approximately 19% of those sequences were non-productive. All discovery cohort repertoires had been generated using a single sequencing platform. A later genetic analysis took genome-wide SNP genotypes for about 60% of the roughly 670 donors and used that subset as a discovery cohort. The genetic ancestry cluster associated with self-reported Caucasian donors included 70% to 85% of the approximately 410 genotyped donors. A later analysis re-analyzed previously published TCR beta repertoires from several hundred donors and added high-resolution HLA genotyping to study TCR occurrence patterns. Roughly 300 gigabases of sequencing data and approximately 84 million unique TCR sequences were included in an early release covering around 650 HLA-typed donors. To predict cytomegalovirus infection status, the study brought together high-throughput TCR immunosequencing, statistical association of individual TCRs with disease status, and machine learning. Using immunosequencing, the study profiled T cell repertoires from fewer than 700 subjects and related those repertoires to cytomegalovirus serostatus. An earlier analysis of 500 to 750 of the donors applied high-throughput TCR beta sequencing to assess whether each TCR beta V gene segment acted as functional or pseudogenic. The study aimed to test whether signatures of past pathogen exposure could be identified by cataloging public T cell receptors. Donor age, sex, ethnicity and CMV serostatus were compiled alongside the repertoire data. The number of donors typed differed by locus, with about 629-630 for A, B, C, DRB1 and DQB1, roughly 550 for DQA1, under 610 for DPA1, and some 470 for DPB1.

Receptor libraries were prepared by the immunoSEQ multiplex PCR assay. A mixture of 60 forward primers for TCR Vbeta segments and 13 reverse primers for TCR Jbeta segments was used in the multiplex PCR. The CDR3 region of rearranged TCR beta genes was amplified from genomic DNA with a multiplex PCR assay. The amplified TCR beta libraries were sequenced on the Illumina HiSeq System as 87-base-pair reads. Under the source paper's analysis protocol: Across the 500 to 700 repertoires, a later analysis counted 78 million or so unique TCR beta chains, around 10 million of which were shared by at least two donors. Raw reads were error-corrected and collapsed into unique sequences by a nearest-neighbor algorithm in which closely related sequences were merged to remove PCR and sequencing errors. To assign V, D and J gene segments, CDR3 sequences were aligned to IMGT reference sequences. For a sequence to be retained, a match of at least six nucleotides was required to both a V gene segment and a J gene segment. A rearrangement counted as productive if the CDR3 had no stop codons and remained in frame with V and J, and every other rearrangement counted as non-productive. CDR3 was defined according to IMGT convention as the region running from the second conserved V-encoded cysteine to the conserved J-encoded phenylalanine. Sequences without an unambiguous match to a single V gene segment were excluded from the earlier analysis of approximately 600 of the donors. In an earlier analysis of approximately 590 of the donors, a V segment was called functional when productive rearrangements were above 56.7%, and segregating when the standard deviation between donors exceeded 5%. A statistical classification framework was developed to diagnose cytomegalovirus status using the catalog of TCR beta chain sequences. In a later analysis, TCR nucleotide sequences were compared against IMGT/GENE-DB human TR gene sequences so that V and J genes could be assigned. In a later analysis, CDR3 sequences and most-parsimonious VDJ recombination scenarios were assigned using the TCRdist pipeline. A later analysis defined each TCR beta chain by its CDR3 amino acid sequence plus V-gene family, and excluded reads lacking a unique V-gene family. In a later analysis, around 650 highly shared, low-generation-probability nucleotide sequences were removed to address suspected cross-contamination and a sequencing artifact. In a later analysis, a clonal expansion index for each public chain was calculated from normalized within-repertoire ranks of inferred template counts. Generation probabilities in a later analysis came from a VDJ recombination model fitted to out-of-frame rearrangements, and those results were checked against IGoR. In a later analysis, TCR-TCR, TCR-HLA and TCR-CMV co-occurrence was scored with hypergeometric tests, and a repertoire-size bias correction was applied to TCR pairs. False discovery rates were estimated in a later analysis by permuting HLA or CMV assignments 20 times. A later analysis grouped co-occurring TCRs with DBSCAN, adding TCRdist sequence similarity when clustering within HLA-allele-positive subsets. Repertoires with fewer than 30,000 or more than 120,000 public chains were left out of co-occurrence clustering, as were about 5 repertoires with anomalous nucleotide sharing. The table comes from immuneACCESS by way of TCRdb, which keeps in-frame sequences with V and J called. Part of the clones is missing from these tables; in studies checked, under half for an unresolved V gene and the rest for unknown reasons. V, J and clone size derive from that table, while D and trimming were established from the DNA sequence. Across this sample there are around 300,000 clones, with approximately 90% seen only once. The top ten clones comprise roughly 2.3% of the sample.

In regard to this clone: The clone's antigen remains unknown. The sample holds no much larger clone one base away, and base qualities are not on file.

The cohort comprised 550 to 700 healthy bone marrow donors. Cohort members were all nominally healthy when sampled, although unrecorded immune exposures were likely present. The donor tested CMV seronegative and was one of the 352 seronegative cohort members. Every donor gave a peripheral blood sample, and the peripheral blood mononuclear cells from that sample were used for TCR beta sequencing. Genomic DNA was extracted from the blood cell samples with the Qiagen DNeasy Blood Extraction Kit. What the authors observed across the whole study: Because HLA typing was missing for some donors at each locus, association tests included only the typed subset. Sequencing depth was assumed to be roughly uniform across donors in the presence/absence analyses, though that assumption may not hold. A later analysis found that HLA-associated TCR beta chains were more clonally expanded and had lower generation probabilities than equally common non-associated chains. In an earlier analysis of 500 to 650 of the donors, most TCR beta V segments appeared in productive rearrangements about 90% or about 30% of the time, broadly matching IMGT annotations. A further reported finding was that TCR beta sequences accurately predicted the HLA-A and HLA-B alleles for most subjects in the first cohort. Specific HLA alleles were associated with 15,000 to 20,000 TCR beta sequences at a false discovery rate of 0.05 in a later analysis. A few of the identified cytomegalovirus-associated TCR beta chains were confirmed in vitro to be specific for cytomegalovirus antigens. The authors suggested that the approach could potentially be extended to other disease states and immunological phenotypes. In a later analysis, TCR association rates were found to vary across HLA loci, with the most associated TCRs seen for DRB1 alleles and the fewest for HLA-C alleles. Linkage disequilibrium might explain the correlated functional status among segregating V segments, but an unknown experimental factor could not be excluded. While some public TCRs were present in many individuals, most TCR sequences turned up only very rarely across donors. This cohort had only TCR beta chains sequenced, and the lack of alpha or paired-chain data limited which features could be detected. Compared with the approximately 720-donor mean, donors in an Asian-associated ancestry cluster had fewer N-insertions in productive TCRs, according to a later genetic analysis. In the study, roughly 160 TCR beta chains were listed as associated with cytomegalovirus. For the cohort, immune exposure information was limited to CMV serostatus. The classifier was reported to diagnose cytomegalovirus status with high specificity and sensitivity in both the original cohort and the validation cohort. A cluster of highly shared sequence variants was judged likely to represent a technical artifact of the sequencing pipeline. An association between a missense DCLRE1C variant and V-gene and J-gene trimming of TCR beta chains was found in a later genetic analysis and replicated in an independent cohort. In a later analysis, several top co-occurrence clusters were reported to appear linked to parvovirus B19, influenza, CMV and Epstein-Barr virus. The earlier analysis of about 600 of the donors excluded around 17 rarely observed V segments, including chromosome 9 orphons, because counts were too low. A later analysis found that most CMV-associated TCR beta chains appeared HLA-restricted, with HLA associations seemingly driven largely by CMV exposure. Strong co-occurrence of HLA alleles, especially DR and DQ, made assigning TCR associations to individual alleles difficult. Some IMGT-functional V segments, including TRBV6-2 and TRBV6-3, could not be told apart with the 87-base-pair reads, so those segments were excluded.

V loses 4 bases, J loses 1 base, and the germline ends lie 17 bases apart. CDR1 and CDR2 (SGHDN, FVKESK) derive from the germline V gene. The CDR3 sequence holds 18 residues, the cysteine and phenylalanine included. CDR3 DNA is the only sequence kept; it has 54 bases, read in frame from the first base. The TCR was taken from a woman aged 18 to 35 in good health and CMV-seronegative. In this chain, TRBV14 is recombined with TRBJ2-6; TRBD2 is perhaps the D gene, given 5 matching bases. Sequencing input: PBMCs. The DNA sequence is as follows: TGTGCCAGCAGCCCCAGTCACCCTGGCGGGTCTGGGGCCAACGTCCTGACTTTC. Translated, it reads CASSPSHPGGSGANVLTF.